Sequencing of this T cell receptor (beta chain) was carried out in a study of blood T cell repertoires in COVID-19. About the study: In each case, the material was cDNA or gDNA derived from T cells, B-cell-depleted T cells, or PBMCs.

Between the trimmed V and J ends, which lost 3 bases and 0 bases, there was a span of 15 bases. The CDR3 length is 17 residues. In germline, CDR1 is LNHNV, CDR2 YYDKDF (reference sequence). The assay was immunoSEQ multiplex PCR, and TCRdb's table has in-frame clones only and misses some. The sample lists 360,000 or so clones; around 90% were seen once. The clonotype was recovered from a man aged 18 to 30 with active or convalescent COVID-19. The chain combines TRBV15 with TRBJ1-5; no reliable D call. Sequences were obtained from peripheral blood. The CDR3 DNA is TGTGCCACCAGCAGGGTTTTTGGGCGTTATAGCAATCAGCCCCAGCATTTT. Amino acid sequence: CATSRVFGRYSNQPQHF.